The 21 T cell receptor beta chains below were found in one sample sequenced in a study of Graves' ophthalmopathy and Graves' hyperthyroidism. RNA transcripts were the template, and TCR beta CDR3 regions were amplified from them. The first-round RT-PCR employed HTBI primers together with the Qiagen OneStep RT-PCR kit. A multiplex PCR was then performed as the second round. Each CDR3 protein is one row after TCRdb ran MiXCR on the multiplex PCR reads. The repertoire holds around 1,000,000 distinct CDR3 sequences, with around a third as singletons. Sequences were obtained from peripheral blood or thyroid tissue (not recorded which). The origin of the receptors is an adult man with Graves' hyperthyroidism.

This clonotype came up many times. The chain couples TRBV20-1 to TRBJ1-2; D is possibly TRBD1 (5 bases). CDR1 and CDR2 from the germline V gene are DFQATT and SNEGSKA (reference sequence). Trimming cost V 5 bases and J 7 bases, with 14 bases left between them. CDR3 size: 12 residues. CDR3 nucleotide sequence: TGCAGTGCTCGGGACGACCCTTTTGGCTACACCTTC. It is translated as CSARDDPFGYTF.

Comments on this clonotype: As the CDR3 is not closed by the conserved phenylalanine or tryptophan, this likely results from a read error. It is unclear where the CDR3 begins or ends on the DNA, so no DNA is shown, and the CDR3 is as TCRdb lists it. J is TRBJ1-1 and V is TRBV5-6. The CDR3 spans 8 amino acids, including both terminal residues. Germline lookup yields CDR1 SGHDT and CDR2 YYEEEE. Here the CDR3 reads CASSTRLA.

The chain uses TRBV11-2 and TRBJ2-2, with D tentatively TRBD1 (6 bases). Germline loops: CDR1 SGHAT, CDR2 FQNNGV. The CDR3 consists of 15 residues. V lost 1 base and J 2 bases, leaving 8 bases between the germline ends. CDR3 in amino acids: CASSLGDINTGELFF. The CDR3 coding sequence is TGTGCCAGCAGCTTAGGGGACATAAACACCGGGGAGCTGTTTTTT.

This clonotype has a count of ten or more. The chain employs TRBV10-3 and TRBJ2-7, with unresolved D. The length of the CDR3 is 14 residues. Between the trimmed V and J ends, which lost 0 bases and 1 base, there was a span of 7 bases. Germline CDR1 and CDR2: ENHRY and SYGVKD. CDR3 protein: CAISESVVSYEQYF. CDR3 in DNA: TGTGCCATCAGTGAGTCAGTAGTTTCCTACGAGCAGTACTTC.

The rearrangement uses TRBV29-1 and TRBJ1-1; D gene ambiguous. V was shortened by 6 bases and J by 1 base, with 9 bases between the two germline ends. Germline V lookup: CDR1 SQVTM, CDR2 ANQGSEA. This CDR3 is 12 amino acids long. CDR3 residues: CSVLTENTEAFF. In DNA form, the CDR3 reads TGCAGCGTCTTAACAGAGAACACTGAAGCTTTCTTT. The full variable domain, with the rest looked up from reference TRBV29-1 and TRBJ1-1, is SAVISQKPSRDICQRGTSLTIQCQVDSQVTMMFWYRQQPGQSLTLIATANQGSEATYESGFVIDKFPISRPNLTFSTLTVSNMSPEDSSIYLCSVLTENTEAFFGQGTRLTVV.

This clonotype came up a few times. This chain connects TRBV4-3 to TRBJ1-3; D remains unclear. The germline V and J ends were trimmed by 4 bases and 0 bases, with 10 bases remaining between them. Germline V gives CDR1 LGHNA, CDR2 YSLEER. The CDR3 runs to 15 residues. The CDR3 sequence is CASSPTLASGNTIYF. CDR3 nucleotides: TGCGCCAGCAGCCCCACTCTGGCCTCTGGAAACACCATATATTTT.

This clonotype has ten or more counts. The rearrangement joins TRBV2 to TRBJ1-5; 7 bases line up with TRBD1. V gave up 5 bases and J gave up 7 bases; unmatched junction bases: 5. There are 13 residues in the CDR3. Germline CDR1 reads SNHLY; CDR2 reads FYNNEI. The CDR3 sequence: CASSYRGSQPQHF. CDR3 nucleotide sequence: TGTGCCAGCAGTTACAGGGGCAGCCAGCCCCAGCATTTT.

As for this clonotype: A much larger clone sits a single nucleotide away, making a read error possible. The chain joins TRBV6-6 to TRBJ1-1; possible D gene TRBD1, 5 bases. Deletions cut 5 bases from V and 7 bases from J, with 14 bases between. There are 13 residues in the CDR3. Germline assignment: CDR1 MNHNY and CDR2 SVGAGI (reference sequence). CDR3 protein: CASSGGRAGEAFF. The CDR3 DNA sequence: TGTGCCAGCAGTGGCGGCAGGGCTGGTGAAGCTTTCTTT.

The chain has TRBV19 and TRBJ1-2, with a tentative D call TRBD1 (5 bases). CDR3 size: 13 residues. V was clipped by 5 bases and J by 5 bases, with 12 bases between them. The germline gives CDR1 LNHDA, CDR2 SQIVND (reference sequence). CDR3 in DNA: TGTGCCAGTAGTGCGGGACCGCAATATGGCTACACCTTC. Its protein is CASSAGPQYGYTF.

Many counts were recorded for this clonotype. Written as DNA, the CDR3 is TGCGCCAGCAGTGATAACAGGGATGAGACCCAGTACTTC. It translates to CASSDNRDETQYF. V gene TRBV10-1 combines with J gene TRBJ2-5, with D possibly matching TRBD1 (6 bases). The CDR3 has 13 amino acids. V lost 3 bases and J 5 bases, leaving 10 bases between the germline ends. In germline, CDR1 is WNHNN, CDR2 SYGVQD (reference sequence).

This clonotype was picked up many times. CDR3 sequence (DNA): TGCAGTGCTCACTACAGCGGGGGACTGTTTTTT. Translation: CSAHYSGGLFF. V is TRBV20-1 and J is TRBJ1-4; a possible D gene is TRBD1 (5 bases). From germline, CDR1 is DFQATT and CDR2 SNEGSKA (reference sequence). The CDR3 totals 11 residues. Trimming pared 5 bases from V and 13 bases from J, leaving 14 bases between.

Only a few counts were recorded for this clonotype. The chain employs TRBV6-5 and TRBJ2-7, with 10 positions matching TRBD1. Germline CDR1 is MNHEY and CDR2 is SVGAGI. The CDR3 is made up of 15 amino acids. V lost 2 bases, J lost 3 bases, and 4 bases stayed unmatched. DNA of the CDR3: TGTGCCAGCAGTTACAACCGGGACAGGGGCTACGAGCAGTACTTC. Encoded protein: CASSYNRDRGYEQYF.

This clonotype came up a few times. V and J are TRBV9 and TRBJ2-5, with TRBD1 matching 8 bases. The CDR3 contains 15 residues. The germline CDR1 and CDR2 sequences are SGDLS and YYNGEE. The V gene end was trimmed by 2 bases and the J gene end by 5 bases; junction bases not matched to a gene: 8. The CDR3 sequence: CASSVGQGARETQYF. CDR3 nucleotides: TGTGCCAGCAGCGTCGGGCAGGGGGCGAGGGAGACCCAGTACTTC.

With regard to this clonotype: One base away lies a much larger clone, so this may be a sequencing read error. The rearrangement joins TRBV10-3 to TRBJ2-5, with a tentative D call TRBD1 (5 bases). The CDR3 runs to 12 residues. The V gene lost 1 base and the J gene lost 7 bases, with 7 bases spanning the gap. Germline V gene lookup returns CDR1 ENHRY and CDR2 SYGVKD. The CDR3 sequence: CAISELRGTQYF. The CDR3 region has the DNA TGTGCCATCAGTGAGTTAAGGGGGACCCAGTACTTC.

In nucleotides, the CDR3 is TGCAGCGTGTCGGGACTAGCGGGAGCCTACGAGCAGTACTTC. This sequence encodes CSVSGLAGAYEQYF. The chain carries TRBV29-1 and TRBJ2-7; 14 nucleotides line up with TRBD2. CDR3 length: 14 amino acids. Germline CDR1 SQVTM, CDR2 ANQGSEA. The ends lost 6 bases at V and 2 bases at J; junction bases unmatched: 3.

Worth noting for this clonotype: A read error is likely, as this CDR3 ends without the conserved phenylalanine or tryptophan. V usage is TRBV20-1 and J usage is TRBJ1-5; D unclear. V shed 5 bases and J shed 0 bases, with 14 bases lying between them. There are 15 residues in the CDR3. Germline V gives CDR1 DFQATT, CDR2 SNEGSKA (reference sequence). The CDR3 sequence is CSASLGRYSNQPQHL. CDR3 nucleotide sequence: TGCAGTGCTTCCCTCGGACGGTATAGCAATCAGCCCCAGCATCTT.

This clonotype was seen at least ten times. The CDR3 is CSARGQGAFYEQYF. DNA of the CDR3: TGCAGTGCTAGAGGACAGGGGGCGTTTTACGAGCAGTACTTC. This chain uses TRBV20-1 with TRBJ2-7; 10 bases agree with TRBD1. CDR1 is DFQATT and CDR2 is SNEGSKA in the germline V gene (reference sequence). Unmatched junction bases numbered 4, after V lost 1 base and J lost 4 bases. The CDR3 extends over 14 amino acids.

The J gene is TRBJ2-3, the V gene TRBV20-1; 8 bases are a match to TRBD1. CDR1 is DFQATT, CDR2 SNEGSKA, per germline (reference sequence). V gave up 6 bases and J gave up 1 base; unmatched junction bases: 6. The CDR3 is made up of 14 amino acids. The CDR3 region has the DNA TGCAGTGCCTCGACAGGGGTTGGCACAGATACGCAGTATTTT. Translating gives CSASTGVGTDTQYF.

This clonotype was counted many times. This chain connects TRBV12-3 or TRBV12-4 to TRBJ1-1, with 9 bases that match TRBD1. V trimming: 6 bases; J trimming: 6 bases; junction bases outside the gene matches: 5. This CDR3 region has 13 residues. The DNA of the CDR3 is TGTGCCAGCAGACAGGACAGGGGACCTGAAGCTTTCTTT. Translation gives CASRQDRGPEAFF.

This clonotype showed up just a few times. V usage is TRBV20-1 and J usage is TRBJ2-2; possible D gene TRBD2, 7 bases. Germline CDR1 and CDR2: DFQATT and SNEGSKA (reference sequence). The V gene lost 6 bases and the J gene lost 3 bases, with 17 bases spanning the gap. CDR3 size: 15 residues. The CDR3 DNA sequence: TGCAGTGCCTTAGTGGGGGGGCTGGACACCGGGGAGCTGTTTTTT. It codes for CSALVGGLDTGELFF.

Many counts were recorded for this clonotype. The chain recombines TRBV10-2 with TRBJ1-2; no definite D call. CDR3 length equals 12 residues. V was cut by 7 bases and J by 2 bases, with 8 bases left in between. In germline, CDR1 is WSHSY, CDR2 SAAADI. The CDR3 DNA reads as TGCGCCAGCATCGCAAGGAACTATGGCTACACCTTC. It is translated as CASIARNYGYTF.